The T cell receptor (beta chain) under discussion was sequenced for a study of blood T cell repertoires in COVID-19. Study background: COVID-19 samples from acute and convalescent phases originated in the United States, Italy and Spain. PBMCs, B-cell-depleted T cells, or T cells were the source of the cDNA or gDNA that made up the material.

Authors' data handling: Amplifying reference gene primers gave estimates of nucleated cell counts. Measured with immunoSEQ multiplex PCR; TCRdb has only the in-frame clones, and not every one. That table furnishes V, J and clone size, whereas the DNA furnished D and trimming. The sample lists around 300,000 clones, around 88% seen once, with about 1.9% in the top ten. Specimen: peripheral blood. The sequence was collected from a woman in her 30s who had recovered from COVID-19.

CDR3 bases: TGTGCCAGCAGTGGATACAGGGGCGCATTGTACACCTTC. It translates to CASSGYRGALYTF. This chain joins TRBV2 and TRBJ1-2, with 7 bases lining up with TRBD1. From germline, CDR1 is SNHLY and CDR2 FYNNEI. Trimming removed 4 bases from V and 11 bases from J; junction bases left unmatched: 10. The CDR3 contains 13 residues.